This T cell receptor beta chain is from a study of T cell clonality in common variable immunodeficiency. Study-wide findings and caveats: Fewer deletions and N-nucleotide insertions were reportedly seen in common variable immunodeficiency TCR beta sequences.

Measured with immunoSEQ multiplex PCR; TCRdb has only the in-frame clones, and not every one. The sample is made up of roughly 34,000 clones, none counted only once. This clone occurred many times. The target antigen is unknown. Read coverage stops 3 residues before the CDR3 terminus; the germline J gene supplies the remainder. V lost 1 base and J 2 bases, leaving 9 bases between the germline ends. CDR1 and CDR2 from the germline V gene are MDHEN and SYDVKM. The CDR3 contains 14 residues. The sequence came from a human donor with common variable immunodeficiency. V and J are TRBV28 and TRBJ2-7; the D gene is possibly TRBD1 (6 bases). Sequencing input: peripheral blood mononuclear cells. The CDR3 spells CASSLSGQTYEQYF. The sequenced CDR3 bases are TGTGCCAGCAGTTTATCAGGACAGACCTACGAG.